These 10 T cell receptor beta chains share one sample of origin, sequenced in a study of Ad26.COV2.S vaccination and SARS-CoV-2 variants. Treatment described: roughly 18 received Ad26.COV2.S at low or high dose, single or two shots; roughly five received placebo; per-sample allocation not given. Specimen acquisition occurred on day 63 following the initial vaccine or placebo injection. Assay used: immunoSEQ multiplex PCR; TCRdb lists only in-frame clones, some missing. The table records around 300,000 clones, under 90% of them present only once. Sequences were derived from peripheral blood, sampled in a trial of Ad26.COV2.S vaccine versus placebo. These receptor sequences come from a person aged 18-65 years who received the Ad26.COV2.S COVID-19 vaccine or a placebo.

The chain employs TRBV9 and TRBJ1-2; 7 bases align to TRBD1. The CDR3 extends over 17 amino acids. Germline CDR1 SGDLS, CDR2 YYNGEE. Trimming took 4 bases from V and 7 from J; bases not matched to a gene: 19. In DNA, the CDR3 is TGTGCCAGCAGCCCTCATCTAGGGACAGACATTGAGTTTGGCTACACCTTC. Protein sequence: CASSPHLGTDIEFGYTF.

The gene calls are TRBV6-5 and TRBJ1-1; D perhaps matches TRBD1 (5 bases). With 6 bases removed from V and 5 bases from J, the gap between germline ends came to 16 bases. Germline V gives CDR1 MNHEY, CDR2 SVGAGI. The CDR3 contains 14 residues. CDR3 DNA: TGTGCCAGCAGCCCCCTGAGGGGAACGACTGAAGCTTTCTTT. Translating it yields CASSPLRGTTEAFF.

The rearrangement links TRBV5-4 to TRBJ2-1; D is unclear. Trimming took off 4 bases at V and 6 bases at J, with 11 bases between the two ends. The CDR3 length is 13 residues. The germline CDR1 and CDR2 sequences are SGHNT and YYREEE (reference sequence). The CDR3 bases are TGTGCCAGCAGCCCAGACCCTACCAATGAGCAGTTCTTC. Protein: CASSPDPTNEQFF.

The chain couples TRBV10-3 to TRBJ2-7, with a weak D call TRBD1 (5 bases). The CDR3 totals 12 residues. Germline loops: CDR1 ENHRY, CDR2 SYGVKD. V was trimmed by 6 bases and J by 2 bases, leaving 8 bases between them. In DNA, the CDR3 is TGTGCCATCAGCAAGGACACCTACGAGCAGTACGTC. Its translation: CAISKDTYEQYV.

The V gene is TRBV11-2, the J gene TRBJ2-7, with D possibly matching TRBD2 (5 bases). The CDR3 is made up of 15 amino acids. Deletions cut 6 bases from V and 3 bases from J, with 18 bases between. CDR1 is SGHAT, CDR2 FQNNGV, per germline. CDR3 in DNA: TGTGCCAGCAGATTTCCGGGGAGAGGCTACTACGAGCAGTACTTC. It encodes CASRFPGRGYYEQYF.

The chain carries TRBV12-3 or TRBV12-4 and TRBJ1-1; D perhaps matches TRBD1 (5 bases). The CDR3 spans 12 residues. V lost 2 bases and J 11 bases, leaving 12 bases between the germline ends. CDR3 coding DNA: TGTGCCAGCAGTTTAACTTCTTCAGGGGCTTTCTTT. Amino acids: CASSLTSSGAFF.

About this clone: Compared with germline, one end of the junction differs, possibly owing to a read error. The gene calls are TRBV2 and TRBJ1-5; tentatively, D is TRBD1 (5 bases). Germline CDR1 is SNHLY and CDR2 is FYNNEI. The CDR3 length is 20 residues. CDR3 bases: TGTGCCAGCAGGGAAGCTACCCTGAGCTGGGTGGGGACGGGCAATCAGCCCCAGCATTTT. As protein: CASREATLSWVGTGNQPQHF.

The chain combines TRBV7-2 with TRBJ1-5; D is possibly TRBD1 (5 bases). Germline V gives CDR1 SGHTA, CDR2 FQGNSA. The CDR3 contains 14 residues. V was trimmed by 5 bases and J by 6 bases, leaving 14 bases between them. CDR3 sequence (DNA): TGTGCCAGCAGCCCCGGGACGGGTGGTCAGCCCCAGCATTTT. The encoded protein is CASSPGTGGQPQHF.

A note on this clone: The junction and the germline gene differ at one end; a read error may be behind it. V usage is TRBV6-5 and J usage is TRBJ1-2; maybe TRBD1 (5 bases). The CDR3 spans 15 residues. Germline V gene data show CDR1 as MNHEY and CDR2 as SVGAGI. The CDR3: CASTYTGPANYGYTF. DNA of the CDR3: TGTGCCAGCACTTACACAGGTCCCGCTAACTATGGCTACACCTTC.

The rearrangement uses TRBV21-1 and TRBJ1-5. TRBV21-1 is flagged as a pseudogene. The length of the CDR3 is 16 residues. The CDR3 DNA reads TGTGCCAGCAGCAAACAAGGTGGGGTCGTCAATCAGCCCCAGCATTTT. It specifies CASSKQGGVVNQPQHF.